This T cell receptor beta chain was documented in a study of blood T cell repertoires in COVID-19. The data were produced by immunoSEQ multiplex PCR, yet TCRdb's version contains in-frame clones alone and is incomplete. The top ten hold approximately 18% of the sample, which has roughly 99,000 clones, approximately 79% seen once. Germline values: CDR1 MNHEY, CDR2 SVGEGT. J lost 4 bases, V lost 5 bases, and 9 bases had no gene match. This CDR3 is built from 16 residues. In its sample, this clone was seen once. Input material: peripheral blood. The chain couples TRBV6-2 or TRBV6-3 to TRBJ1-4, with TRBD1 identical over 8 bases. This clonotype originated in a woman older than 75 with active or convalescent COVID-19. The DNA for the CDR3 is TGTGCCAGCAGTCCCCGACAGGGGATCTTTAATGAAAAACTGTTTTTT. This translates into CASSPRQGIFNEKLFF.